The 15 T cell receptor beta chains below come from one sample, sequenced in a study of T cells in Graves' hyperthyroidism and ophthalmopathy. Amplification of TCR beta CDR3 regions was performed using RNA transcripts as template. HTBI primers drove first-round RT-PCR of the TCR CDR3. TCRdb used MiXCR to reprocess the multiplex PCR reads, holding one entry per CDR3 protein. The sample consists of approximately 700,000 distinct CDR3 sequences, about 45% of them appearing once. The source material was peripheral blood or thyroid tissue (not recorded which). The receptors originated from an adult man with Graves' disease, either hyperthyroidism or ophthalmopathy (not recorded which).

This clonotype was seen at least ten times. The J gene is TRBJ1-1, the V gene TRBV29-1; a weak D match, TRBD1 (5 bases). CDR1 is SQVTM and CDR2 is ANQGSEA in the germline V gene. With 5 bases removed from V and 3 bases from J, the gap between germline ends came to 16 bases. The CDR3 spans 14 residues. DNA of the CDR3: TGCAGCGTTTCCCGGGCAGGGCCCCACACTGAAGCTTTCTTT. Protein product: CSVSRAGPHTEAFF.

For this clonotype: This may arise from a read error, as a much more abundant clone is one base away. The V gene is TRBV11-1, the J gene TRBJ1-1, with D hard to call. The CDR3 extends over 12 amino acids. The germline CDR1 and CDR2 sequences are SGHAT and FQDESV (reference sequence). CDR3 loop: CANSLSRIEAFF. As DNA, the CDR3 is TGTGCCAACAGCTTATCGCGGATAGAAGCTTTCTTT.

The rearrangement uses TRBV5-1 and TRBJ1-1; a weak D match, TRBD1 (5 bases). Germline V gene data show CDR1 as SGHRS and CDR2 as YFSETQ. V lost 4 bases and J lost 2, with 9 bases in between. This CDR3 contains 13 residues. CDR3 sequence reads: CASSQTANTEAFF. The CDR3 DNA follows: TGCGCCAGCAGCCAGACAGCTAACACTGAAGCTTTCTTT.

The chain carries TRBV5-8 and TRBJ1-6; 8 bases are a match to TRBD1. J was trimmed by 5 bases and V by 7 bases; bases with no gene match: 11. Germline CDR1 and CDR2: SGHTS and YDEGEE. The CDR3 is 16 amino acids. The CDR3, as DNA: TGTGCCAGCGGAAACCCCGGGACAGGAGATAATTCACCCCTCCACTTT. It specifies CASGNPGTGDNSPLHF.

In DNA form, the CDR3 reads TGCAGTGCTAGAGATCGGGGGACAGGGAGGGAGACCCAGTACTTC. Protein: CSARDRGTGRETQYF. The rearrangement uses TRBV20-1 and TRBJ2-5; TRBD1 matches at 9 bases. V gave up 0 bases and J gave up 5 bases; unmatched junction bases: 7. CDR1 is DFQATT, CDR2 SNEGSKA, per germline (reference sequence). This CDR3 has 15 amino acids.

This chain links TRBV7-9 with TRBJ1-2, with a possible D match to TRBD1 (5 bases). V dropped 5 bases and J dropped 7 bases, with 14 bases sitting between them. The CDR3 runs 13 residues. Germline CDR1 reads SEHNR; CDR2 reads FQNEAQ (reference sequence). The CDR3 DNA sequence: TGTGCCAGCAGCGCTCCTCGGGGCTTTGGCTACACCTTC. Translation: CASSAPRGFGYTF.

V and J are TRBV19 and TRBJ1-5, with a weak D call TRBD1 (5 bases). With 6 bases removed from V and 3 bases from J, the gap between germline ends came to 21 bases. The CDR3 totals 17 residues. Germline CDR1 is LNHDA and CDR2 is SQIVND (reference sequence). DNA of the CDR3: TGTGCCAGTAGCCTCGGGGCAGGATCTAGATCCAATCAGCCCCAGCATTTT. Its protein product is CASSLGAGSRSNQPQHF.

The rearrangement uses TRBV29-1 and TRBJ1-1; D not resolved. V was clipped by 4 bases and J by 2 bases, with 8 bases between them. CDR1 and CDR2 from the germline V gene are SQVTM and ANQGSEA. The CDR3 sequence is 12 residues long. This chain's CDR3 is CSVGIQNTEAFF. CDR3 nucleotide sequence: TGCAGCGTTGGGATCCAAAACACTGAAGCTTTCTTT.

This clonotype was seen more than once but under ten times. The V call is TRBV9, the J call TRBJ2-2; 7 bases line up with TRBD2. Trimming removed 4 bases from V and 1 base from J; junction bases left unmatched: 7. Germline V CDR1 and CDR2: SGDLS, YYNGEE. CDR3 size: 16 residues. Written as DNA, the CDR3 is TGTGCCAGCAGCCCCCTCCGGGAGGAGAACACCGGGGAGCTGTTTTTT. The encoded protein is CASSPLREENTGELFF.

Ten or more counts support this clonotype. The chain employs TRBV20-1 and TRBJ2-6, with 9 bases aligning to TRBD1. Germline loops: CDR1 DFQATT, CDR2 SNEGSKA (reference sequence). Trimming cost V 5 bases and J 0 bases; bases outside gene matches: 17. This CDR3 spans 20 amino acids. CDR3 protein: CSAPSGTGTIPSSGANVLTF. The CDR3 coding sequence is TGCAGTGCTCCGTCCGGGACAGGGACTATTCCGAGCTCTGGGGCCAACGTCCTGACTTTC.

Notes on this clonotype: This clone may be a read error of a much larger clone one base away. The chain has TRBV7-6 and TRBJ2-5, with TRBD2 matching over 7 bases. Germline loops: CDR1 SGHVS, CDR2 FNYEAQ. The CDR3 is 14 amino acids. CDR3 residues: CVSSPTGGQETQYF. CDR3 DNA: TGTGTCAGCAGCCCTACGGGGGGTCAAGAGACCCAGTACTTC.

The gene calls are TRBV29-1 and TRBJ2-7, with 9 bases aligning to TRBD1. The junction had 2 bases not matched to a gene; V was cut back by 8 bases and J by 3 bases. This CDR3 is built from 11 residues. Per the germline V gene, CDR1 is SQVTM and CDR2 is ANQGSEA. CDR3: CSRDRDYEQYF. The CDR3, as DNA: TGCAGCAGGGACAGGGACTACGAGCAGTACTTC.

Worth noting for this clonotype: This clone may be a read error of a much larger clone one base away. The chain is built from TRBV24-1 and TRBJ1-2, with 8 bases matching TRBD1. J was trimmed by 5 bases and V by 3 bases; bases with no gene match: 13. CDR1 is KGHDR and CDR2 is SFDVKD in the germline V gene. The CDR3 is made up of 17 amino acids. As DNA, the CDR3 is TGTGCCACCAGTGATGCCTGGGCAGGGGGCGCACATTATGGCTACACCTTC. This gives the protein CATSDAWAGGAHYGYTF.

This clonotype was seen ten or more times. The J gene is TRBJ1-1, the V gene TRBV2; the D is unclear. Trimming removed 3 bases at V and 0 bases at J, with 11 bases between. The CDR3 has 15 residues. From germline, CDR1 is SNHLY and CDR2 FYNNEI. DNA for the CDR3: TGTGCCAGCAGTGAGTTTGAGAGTATGAACACTGAAGCTTTCTTT. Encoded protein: CASSEFESMNTEAFF.

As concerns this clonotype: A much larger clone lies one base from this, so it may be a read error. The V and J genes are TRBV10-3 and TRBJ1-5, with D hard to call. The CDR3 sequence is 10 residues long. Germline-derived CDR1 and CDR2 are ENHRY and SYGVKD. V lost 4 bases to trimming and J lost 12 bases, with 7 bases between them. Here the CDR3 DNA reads TGTGCCATCAGTGGGTCCTACCAGCATTTT. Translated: CAISGSYQHF.